These 9 T cell receptor beta chains were all obtained from the same sample, sequenced in a study of early stage breast cancer tumors (dated 2017 in TCRdb). To prepare the library, the immunoSEQ multiplex PCR assay was applied. TCRdb carries this immuneACCESS record with in-frame sequences only. Its versions omit some clonotypes, under half of them owing to an unresolved V gene in the studies checked, with the rest unexplained. The sample profile shows 25,000 to 30,000 clones; roughly 86% of them were found once. About a tenth of the sample rests with the top ten. Sequencing was performed on blood. The origin of the receptors is a person aged 45 to 59 with breast cancer.

The DNA for the CDR3 is TGCGCCAGCAGAGAAACTTACAGGGGGAACGAAAAACTGTTTTTT. This translates into CASRETYRGNEKLFF. J is TRBJ1-4 and V is TRBV5-1; 8 bases map to TRBD1. The trim removed 5 bases at V and 8 bases at J, leaving 11 bases unmatched. The CDR3 totals 15 residues. Germline CDR1 SGHRS, CDR2 YFSETQ.

The chain carries TRBV29-1 and TRBJ1-2, with 7 bases that match TRBD1. The V gene end was trimmed by 3 bases and the J gene end by 0 bases; junction bases not matched to a gene: 10. Germline V gene sequence: CDR1 SQVTM, CDR2 ANQGSEA. There are 16 residues in the CDR3. The CDR3 sequence is CSVDDVGGSSNYGYTF. CDR3 in DNA: TGCAGCGTTGATGATGTAGGGGGCTCTTCTAACTATGGCTACACCTTC.

This chain connects TRBV29-1 to TRBJ2-7, with TRBD2 matching 9 bases. Germline loops: CDR1 SQVTM, CDR2 ANQGSEA. V trimming: 0 bases; J trimming: 6 bases; junction bases outside the gene matches: 9. This CDR3 spans 15 amino acids. CDR3 sequence: CSVEDGTSRGSEQYF. The CDR3 region has the DNA TGCAGCGTTGAAGACGGGACTAGCAGGGGGTCCGAGCAGTACTTC.

This clone occurred once. The chain employs TRBV2 and TRBJ2-5; 10 bases fit TRBD2. The CDR3 totals 15 residues. V lost 7 bases, J lost 3 bases, and 8 bases stayed unmatched. The germline V gene encodes CDR1 SNHLY and CDR2 FYNNEI. The CDR3 protein is CASKGLAGGEETQYF. CDR3 nucleotides: TGTGCCAGCAAGGGGTTAGCGGGAGGCGAAGAGACCCAGTACTTC. Filled out from reference TRBV2 and TRBJ2-5, the complete variable domain reads EPEVTQTPSHQVTQMGQEVILRCVPISNHLYFYWYRQILGQKVEFLVSFYNNEISEKSEIFDDQFSVERPDGSNFTLKIRSTKLEDSAMYFCASKGLAGGEETQYFGPGTRLLVL.

The chain carries TRBV11-2 and TRBJ2-2; D unresolved. The germline gives CDR1 SGHAT, CDR2 FQNNGV. The V end lost 0 bases, the J end lost 6 bases, and 8 bases lay between the germline ends. The CDR3 sequence is 14 residues long. The CDR3 sequence is CASSLDWASGELFF. DNA for the CDR3: TGTGCCAGCAGCTTAGATTGGGCATCCGGGGAGCTGTTTTTT. Drawing the rest from reference TRBV11-2 and TRBJ2-2, the complete variable domain is EAGVAQSPRYKIIEKRQSVAFWCNPISGHATLYWYQQILGQGPKLLIQFQNNGVVDDSQLPKDRFSAERLKGVDSTLKIQPAKLEDSAVYLCASSLDWASGELFFGEGSRLTVL.

The chain couples TRBV30 to TRBJ2-7; the D gene could be TRBD1 or TRBD2 (5 bases each). The CDR3 totals 14 residues. The ends were cut back, 2 bases at V and 4 bases at J, with 15 bases in the middle. The germline gives CDR1 GTSNPN, CDR2 SVGIG (reference sequence). CDR3 DNA sequence: TGTGCCTGGAGTCAAGAAGGGGAGACTTACGAGCAGTACTTC. This sequence encodes CAWSQEGETYEQYF.

This rearrangement joins TRBV5-3 to TRBJ1-1; TRBD1 matches 9 bases. TRBV5-3 counts as an open reading frame of uncertain function. With V trimmed by 7 bases and J by 4 bases, 8 bases remained unmatched. The CDR3 has 14 amino acids. The CDR3, as DNA: TGTGCCAGAGGACCAACAGGGGGCATCACTGAAGCTTTCTTT. Amino acids: CARGPTGGITEAFF.

The chain employs TRBV19 and TRBJ1-1; maybe TRBD1 (5 bases). The length of the CDR3 is 15 residues. Germline-derived CDR1 and CDR2 are LNHDA and SQIVND (reference sequence). V lost 3 bases, J lost 7 bases, and 18 bases lay in between. CDR3 in DNA: TGTGCCAGTAGTATGTTTGGGGGAGAGAGTCGTGAAGCTTTCTTT. Translation: CASSMFGGESREAFF.

The chain links TRBV5-4 to TRBJ1-1; 8 nucleotides line up with TRBD1. V lost 2 bases to trimming and J lost 0 bases; unmatched junction nucleotides: 0. Germline lookup yields CDR1 SGHNT and CDR2 YYREEE (reference sequence). The CDR3 is 14 amino acids. As DNA, the CDR3 is TGTGCCAGCAGCTTACAGGGGGTGAACACTGAAGCTTTCTTT. Translation gives CASSLQGVNTEAFF.